Sequencing of this TCR beta chain was carried out in a study of identical twins. Whole-study findings and limits: Donors were not followed over many years; analysis was cross-sectional. Those out-of-frame alpha sequences shared by twins showed an excess of low generation probability. Models predicted too little out-of-frame TCR alpha sharing in monozygotic twins.

Per germline, CDR1 SGHTA and CDR2 FQGNSA. The V and J ends lost 2 bases and 10 bases, in that order; junction bases with no gene match: 7. CDR3 length: 16 residues. Unique molecular identifiers were present on the cDNA, which also gained a universal primer site by template switching. In TCRdb, the 5' RACE reads were re-called with MiXCR into one record per CDR3 protein. The table shows hundreds of thousands of distinct CDR3 sequences, with about 9.4% occurring only once. The sample holds a few counts of this clonotype. Antigen specificity is unknown. This sample was shared with a second study, whose subject was yellow fever vaccine responses in identical twins.

Material for sequencing was PBMCs. The clonotype originates from a woman in her late teens or twenties in good health. This sequence joins TRBV7-2 and TRBJ2-4; the match to TRBD2 covers 14 bases. Here the CDR3 reads CASSLPTGTSGGIQYF. The CDR3 DNA sequence: TGTGCCAGCAGCTTACCAACCGGGACTAGCGGGGGTATTCAGTACTTC.